Listed below are T cell receptor beta chains from one sample, sequenced in a study of blood T cell repertoires in COVID-19. Assay used: immunoSEQ multiplex PCR; TCRdb lists only in-frame clones, some missing. The sample carries around 250,000 clones, around 89% recorded once. Sequenced material: PBMCs or T cells enriched from blood (not recorded which). These receptors were taken from a woman aged 30 to 39 who had recovered from COVID-19. Each CDR3 is given with its conserved first and last residue. Fields, in order: V gene, D gene, clone size, J gene, CDR3 protein, CDR3 DNA. A D gene is named only where the DNA matches it firmly. A clone size is listed for some rows: how often the clone was seen (once, few, many), or a class if it is expanded.

v_gene: TRBV29-1; d_gene: TRBD1; abundance: .; j_gene: TRBJ1-5; CDR3aa: CSVPGGPTGDQPQHF; CDR3nt: TGCAGCGTTCCAGGGGGCCCAACCGGGGATCAGCCCCAGCATTTT
v_gene: TRBV28; d_gene: .; abundance: .; j_gene: TRBJ2-1; CDR3aa: CASSLLVGSYNEQFF; CDR3nt: TGTGCCAGCAGTTTACTTGTCGGGAGCTACAATGAGCAGTTCTTC
v_gene: TRBV28; d_gene: .; abundance: .; j_gene: TRBJ2-2; CDR3aa: CASGDSLSTELFF; CDR3nt: TGTGCCAGCGGTGACAGTTTGAGTACGGAGCTGTTTTTT
v_gene: TRBV15; d_gene: .; abundance: .; j_gene: TRBJ1-2; CDR3aa: CATSRDREDYTF; CDR3nt: TGTGCCACCAGCAGAGACAGGGAAGACTACACCTTC
v_gene: TRBV19; d_gene: .; abundance: .; j_gene: TRBJ1-5; CDR3aa: CASSIEGVGNQPQHF; CDR3nt: TGTGCCAGTAGTATAGAGGGCGTTGGGAATCAGCCCCAGCATTTT
v_gene: TRBV5-1; d_gene: .; abundance: .; j_gene: TRBJ1-1; CDR3aa: CASSLQPTGLDTEAFF; CDR3nt: TGCGCCAGCAGCCTGCAACCTACAGGGCTGGACACTGAAGCTTTCTTT
v_gene: TRBV5-6; d_gene: TRBD1; abundance: .; j_gene: TRBJ1-2; CDR3aa: CASSFTPTGGYGYTF; CDR3nt: TGTGCCAGCAGCTTTACACCGACAGGGGGCTATGGCTACACCTTC
v_gene: TRBV24-1; d_gene: .; abundance: few; j_gene: TRBJ1-2; CDR3aa: CATSEAVNYGYTF; CDR3nt: TGTGCCACCAGCGAGGCAGTTAACTATGGCTACACCTTC
v_gene: TRBV11-1; d_gene: .; abundance: .; j_gene: TRBJ1-1; CDR3aa: CASSFGTNTEAFF; CDR3nt: TGTGCCAGCAGCTTTGGGACAAACACTGAAGCTTTCTTT
v_gene: TRBV27; d_gene: TRBD1; abundance: .; j_gene: TRBJ2-7; CDR3aa: CASSSNRGAYEQYF; CDR3nt: TGTGCCAGCAGTTCAAACAGGGGGGCCTACGAGCAGTACTTC
v_gene: TRBV21-1; d_gene: .; abundance: .; j_gene: TRBJ2-1; CDR3aa: CASLGAGFFYNEQFF; CDR3nt: TGTGCCAGCCTTGGGGCAGGGTTCTTCTACAATGAGCAGTTCTTC
v_gene: TRBV5-6; d_gene: .; abundance: .; j_gene: TRBJ1-4; CDR3aa: CASSSRGHFNEKLFF; CDR3nt: TGTGCCAGCAGCTCTCGAGGTCACTTTAATGAAAAACTGTTTTTT
v_gene: TRBV2; d_gene: .; abundance: .; j_gene: TRBJ1-2; CDR3aa: CASTGGPEGFGNGYTF; CDR3nt: TGTGCCAGCACCGGGGGGCCAGAGGGGTTTGGGAATGGCTACACCTTC
v_gene: TRBV29-1; d_gene: .; abundance: .; j_gene: TRBJ1-5; CDR3aa: CSVAKSGGAQPQHF; CDR3nt: TGCAGCGTTGCTAAGTCAGGCGGGGCTCAGCCCCAGCATTTT
v_gene: TRBV7-2; d_gene: TRBD1; abundance: .; j_gene: TRBJ2-2; CDR3aa: CASSLRPGQGSGELFF; CDR3nt: TGTGCCAGCAGCCTTCGACCGGGACAGGGATCCGGGGAGCTGTTTTTT
v_gene: TRBV19; d_gene: TRBD2; abundance: once; j_gene: TRBJ2-1; CDR3aa: CASASGRDYNEQFF; CDR3nt: TGTGCCAGTGCGAGCGGGAGGGACTACAATGAGCAGTTCTTC
v_gene: TRBV4-2; d_gene: TRBD2; abundance: .; j_gene: TRBJ2-5; CDR3aa: CASSLRTSGSKAETQYF; CDR3nt: TGTGCCAGCAGCCTACGGACTAGCGGGAGTAAGGCTGAGACCCAGTACTTC
v_gene: TRBV18; d_gene: TRBD2; abundance: .; j_gene: TRBJ2-7; CDR3aa: CASSRETSGAYEQYF; CDR3nt: TGTGCCAGCTCACGGGAGACTAGCGGGGCCTACGAGCAGTACTTC
v_gene: TRBV28; d_gene: TRBD2; abundance: .; j_gene: TRBJ2-4; CDR3aa: CASSRAGVQNIQYF; CDR3nt: TGTGCCAGCAGTAGAGCGGGAGTCCAAAACATTCAGTACTTC
v_gene: TRBV9; d_gene: .; abundance: .; j_gene: TRBJ1-6; CDR3aa: CASSVGGSYNSPLHF; CDR3nt: TGTGCCAGCAGCGTAGGAGGCTCCTATAATTCACCCCTCCACTTT
v_gene: TRBV6-1; d_gene: .; abundance: .; j_gene: TRBJ1-1; CDR3aa: CASSDPKNTEAFF; CDR3nt: TGTGCCAGCAGTGACCCAAAAAACACTGAAGCTTTCTTT
v_gene: TRBV18; d_gene: .; abundance: .; j_gene: TRBJ1-1; CDR3aa: CASSPQSRGTEAFF; CDR3nt: TGTGCCAGCTCACCACAATCGCGGGGCACTGAAGCTTTCTTT
v_gene: TRBV9; d_gene: TRBD1; abundance: .; j_gene: TRBJ1-2; CDR3aa: CASSVGTGEGYTF; CDR3nt: TGTGCCAGCAGCGTAGGGACAGGGGAGGGCTACACCTTC
v_gene: TRBV29-1; d_gene: .; abundance: .; j_gene: TRBJ2-2; CDR3aa: CSVEVGSGYGELFF; CDR3nt: TGCAGCGTTGAAGTGGGGTCAGGGTACGGGGAGCTGTTTTTT
v_gene: TRBV4-1; d_gene: .; abundance: .; j_gene: TRBJ1-1; CDR3aa: CASSQVLGTLNTEAFF; CDR3nt: TGCGCCAGCAGCCAAGTTCTCGGGACTCTGAACACTGAAGCTTTCTTT
v_gene: TRBV7-2; d_gene: TRBD2; abundance: once; j_gene: TRBJ2-7; CDR3aa: CASSLKEKRAGVVDEQYF; CDR3nt: TGTGCCAGCAGCTTAAAGGAAAAAAGGGCGGGAGTTGTCGACGAGCAGTACTTC
v_gene: TRBV27; d_gene: TRBD1; abundance: .; j_gene: TRBJ1-1; CDR3aa: CASSLFRPGTGVKAEAFF; CDR3nt: TGTGCCAGCAGTTTATTTCGTCCCGGGACAGGGGTGAAAGCTGAAGCTTTCTTT
v_gene: TRBV5-5; d_gene: .; abundance: .; j_gene: TRBJ2-7; CDR3aa: CASSLQLQGAYEQYF; CDR3nt: TGTGCCAGCAGCTTGCAGCTACAGGGAGCCTACGAGCAGTACTTC
v_gene: TRBV4-3; d_gene: TRBD2; abundance: .; j_gene: TRBJ2-2; CDR3aa: CASSQSISGRGSNGELFF; CDR3nt: TGCGCCAGCAGCCAATCCATAAGCGGGAGAGGGAGTAACGGGGAGCTGTTTTTT
v_gene: TRBV20-1; d_gene: TRBD2; abundance: .; j_gene: TRBJ2-3; CDR3aa: CSASMAGGSTDTQYF; CDR3nt: TGCAGTGCTAGTATGGCGGGAGGGAGCACAGATACGCAGTATTTT
v_gene: TRBV4-1; d_gene: .; abundance: .; j_gene: TRBJ2-1; CDR3aa: CASSQDGGSSRYNEQFF; CDR3nt: TGCGCCAGCAGCCAAGATGGCGGATCGTCTCGCTACAATGAGCAGTTCTTC
v_gene: TRBV6-2/TRBV6-3; d_gene: TRBD2; abundance: once; j_gene: TRBJ2-2; CDR3aa: CASSPAHGREGTGELFF; CDR3nt: TGTGCCAGCAGCCCAGCCCACGGGAGGGAGGGCACCGGGGAGCTGTTTTTT
v_gene: TRBV29-1; d_gene: .; abundance: .; j_gene: TRBJ2-1; CDR3aa: CSGSWTAYNEQFF; CDR3nt: TGCAGCGGCTCATGGACAGCTTACAATGAGCAGTTCTTC
v_gene: TRBV30; d_gene: TRBD2; abundance: .; j_gene: TRBJ2-5; CDR3aa: CAWSGLAGGPGETQYF; CDR3nt: TGTGCCTGGAGTGGGCTAGCGGGAGGGCCGGGGGAGACCCAGTACTTC
v_gene: TRBV28; d_gene: .; abundance: .; j_gene: TRBJ2-7; CDR3aa: CASSSTGSAAYEQYF; CDR3nt: TGTGCCAGCAGTTCCACAGGGTCTGCCGCCTACGAGCAGTACTTC
v_gene: TRBV7-3; d_gene: .; abundance: .; j_gene: TRBJ1-1; CDR3aa: CASSLNGGLNTEAFF; CDR3nt: TGTGCCAGCAGCTTAAATGGGGGGTTGAACACTGAAGCTTTCTTT
v_gene: TRBV20-1; d_gene: .; abundance: .; j_gene: TRBJ1-1; CDR3aa: CSARAGTEAFF; CDR3nt: TGCAGTGCTAGAGCAGGGACTGAAGCTTTCTTT
v_gene: TRBV6-4; d_gene: TRBD2; abundance: .; j_gene: TRBJ2-3; CDR3aa: CASRGDRGLAGVTDTQYF; CDR3nt: TGTGCCAGCAGGGGGGACAGGGGACTAGCGGGAGTCACAGATACGCAGTATTTT
v_gene: TRBV11-2; d_gene: TRBD2; abundance: .; j_gene: TRBJ2-7; CDR3aa: CASSLKAGGHEQYF; CDR3nt: TGTGCCAGCAGCTTAAAAGCGGGAGGCCACGAGCAGTACTTC
v_gene: TRBV19; d_gene: TRBD1; abundance: few; j_gene: TRBJ1-1; CDR3aa: CASSIGQGYTEAFF; CDR3nt: TGTGCCAGTAGTATAGGACAGGGATACACTGAAGCTTTCTTT
v_gene: TRBV2; d_gene: .; abundance: .; j_gene: TRBJ2-1; CDR3aa: CASSVSRSEGPQFF; CDR3nt: TGTGCCAGCAGTGTTAGTCGATCAGAGGGTCCCCAGTTCTTC
v_gene: TRBV21-1; d_gene: .; abundance: .; j_gene: TRBJ1-2; CDR3aa: CASSKAPGVGGYTF; CDR3nt: TGTGCCAGCAGCAAAGCGCCAGGGGTGGGTGGCTACACCTTC
v_gene: TRBV12-3/TRBV12-4; d_gene: .; abundance: .; j_gene: TRBJ2-2; CDR3aa: CASSRFTGELFF; CDR3nt: TGTGCCAGCAGCAGATTCACCGGGGAGCTGTTTTTT
v_gene: TRBV6-2/TRBV6-3; d_gene: TRBD2; abundance: .; j_gene: TRBJ2-3; CDR3aa: CASSYTGGPDTQYF; CDR3nt: TGTGCCAGCAGTTATACGGGAGGCCCCGATACGCAGTATTTT
v_gene: TRBV30; d_gene: .; abundance: .; j_gene: TRBJ1-3; CDR3aa: CAWSNSLDTIYF; CDR3nt: TGTGCCTGGAGTAATAGTCTGGACACCATATATTTT
v_gene: TRBV5-4; d_gene: TRBD1; abundance: .; j_gene: TRBJ1-2; CDR3aa: CASSGTGGDYGYTF; CDR3nt: TGTGCCAGCAGCGGGACAGGAGGGGACTATGGCTACACCTTC
v_gene: TRBV9; d_gene: TRBD1; abundance: .; j_gene: TRBJ2-5; CDR3aa: CASSVAGGLKETQYF; CDR3nt: TGTGCCAGCAGCGTAGCAGGGGGCCTTAAAGAGACCCAGTACTTC
v_gene: TRBV5-1; d_gene: TRBD1; abundance: .; j_gene: TRBJ2-7; CDR3aa: CASSTTGTGRYEQYF; CDR3nt: TGCGCCAGCAGCACGACCGGGACAGGGAGATACGAGCAGTACTTC
v_gene: TRBV11-1; d_gene: TRBD2; abundance: .; j_gene: TRBJ2-7; CDR3aa: CASSRTGTSGSYEQYF; CDR3nt: TGTGCCAGCAGCCGTACTGGGACTAGCGGATCCTACGAGCAGTACTTC
v_gene: TRBV19; d_gene: TRBD2; abundance: .; j_gene: TRBJ2-7; CDR3aa: CASSLSSLAAPYEQYF; CDR3nt: TGTGCCAGTAGTCTTTCGTCACTAGCGGCCCCCTACGAGCAGTACTTC
v_gene: TRBV18; d_gene: .; abundance: .; j_gene: TRBJ1-4; CDR3aa: CASSFNRARADEKLFF; CDR3nt: TGTGCCAGCTCGTTTAATCGGGCCAGGGCTGATGAAAAACTGTTTTTT
v_gene: TRBV6-5; d_gene: TRBD1; abundance: .; j_gene: TRBJ2-1; CDR3aa: CASSYGTAGPYNEQFF; CDR3nt: TGTGCCAGCAGTTATGGGACAGCTGGCCCCTACAATGAGCAGTTCTTC
v_gene: TRBV5-1; d_gene: TRBD2; abundance: .; j_gene: TRBJ2-7; CDR3aa: CASSLSAGGSYEQYF; CDR3nt: TGCGCCAGCAGCCTATCGGCGGGGGGGTCCTACGAGCAGTACTTC
v_gene: TRBV7-2; d_gene: .; abundance: .; j_gene: TRBJ1-5; CDR3aa: CASSLWGDGSNQPQHF; CDR3nt: TGTGCCAGCAGCTTATGGGGAGACGGTAGCAATCAGCCCCAGCATTTT
v_gene: TRBV5-1; d_gene: TRBD2; abundance: .; j_gene: TRBJ2-5; CDR3aa: CASSVGTSGRARETQYF; CDR3nt: TGCGCCAGCAGCGTCGGGACTAGCGGGAGGGCCAGAGAGACCCAGTACTTC
v_gene: TRBV3-1/TRBV3-2; d_gene: TRBD1; abundance: .; j_gene: TRBJ1-1; CDR3aa: CASSLGTGGNTEAFF; CDR3nt: TGTGCCAGCAGCCTAGGGACAGGGGGGAACACTGAAGCTTTCTTT
v_gene: TRBV28; d_gene: .; abundance: .; j_gene: TRBJ1-6; CDR3aa: CASSFLSAYNSPLHF; CDR3nt: TGTGCCAGCAGTTTCTTAAGCGCCTATAATTCACCCCTCCACTTT
v_gene: TRBV27; d_gene: TRBD2; abundance: .; j_gene: TRBJ2-5; CDR3aa: CASSPRGTSGIETQYF; CDR3nt: TGTGCCAGCAGTCCACGAGGGACTAGCGGGATAGAGACCCAGTACTTC
v_gene: TRBV7-2; d_gene: .; abundance: .; j_gene: TRBJ1-1; CDR3aa: CASSLRGNTEAFF; CDR3nt: TGTGCCAGCAGCTTAAGGGGTAACACTGAAGCTTTCTTT